This T cell receptor (beta chain) originates from a study of blood T cells in healthy people across ages. The study's findings and limits: Diversity estimated from one million T cells was considered an underestimate. Diversity was higher, and naive CD4+ cells more numerous, in long-lived donors than in aged donors.

This clonotype came up a few times. Its specificity is not known. Using a J-beta primer mix together with a sample-barcoded 5' primer, a second PCR was run for about 6 to 12 cycles. All cDNA molecules were each tagged by a template-switch adaptor with 12 random nucleotides. There were at least 3 million CDR3-containing paired-end reads obtained from each sample. TCRdb fed the 5' RACE reads into MiXCR, producing one record per CDR3 protein. The table has about a million distinct CDR3 sequences, under 40% seen once. CDR1 and CDR2 from the germline V gene are SQVTM and ANQGSEA. The CDR3 has 18 amino acids. Germline trimming cut 3 bases from V and 0 bases from J; bases unmatched to any gene: 12.

What was sequenced was blood. This TCR was recovered from a man aged 18-30 years in good health. The chain couples TRBV29-1 to TRBJ2-3; 10 bases map to TRBD2. The CDR3 loop is CSVDYEGLAGASTDTQYF. CDR3 DNA sequence: TGCAGCGTTGATTATGAGGGCCTAGCGGGGGCTAGCACAGATACGCAGTATTTT.